This T cell receptor beta chain derives from a study of Ad26.COV2.S vaccination and SARS-CoV-2 variants. General study results and limits: Possible underestimation of total T cell responses by the TCR breadth and depth analyses was noted. Spike-specific TCR breadth was greater in vaccine than placebo recipients. Spike-specific CD8+ and CD4+ T cell responses reportedly showed substantial breadth after vaccination.

The protocol was immunoSEQ multiplex PCR, while the TCRdb copy is restricted to in-frame clones and leaves out a portion. The data contain roughly 420,000 clones, about 88% of them seen just once; the ten biggest clones take up around 2.6%. V lost 4 bases, J lost 5 bases, and 8 bases stayed unmatched. Germline CDR1 is SGHKS and CDR2 is YYEKEE (reference sequence). There are 15 residues in the CDR3. In the case of this clone: Its target is unknown.

The treatment here: 15 to 20 received Ad26.COV2.S at low or high dose, single or two shots; a few received placebo; per-sample allocation not given. Samples analyzed were those drawn on day 63 after the first vaccine or placebo injection. The study used a vaccine consisting of an Ad26 vector that expressed Wuhan-strain SARS-CoV-2 spike. The specimen was peripheral blood, collected in a trial of Ad26.COV2.S vaccine versus placebo. The chain has TRBV5-5 and TRBJ1-4, with 7 bases that match TRBD1. This sequence was found in a person between 18 and 65 years old who received the Ad26.COV2.S COVID-19 vaccine or a placebo. In nucleotides, the CDR3 is TGTGCCAGCAGCCCACCGGGACAGCAAAATGAAAAACTGTTTTTT. It is translated as CASSPPGQQNEKLFF. Full variable domain (rest looked up from reference TRBV5-5 and TRBJ1-4): DAGVTQSPTHLIKTRGQQVTLRCSPISGHKSVSWYQQVLGQGPQFIFQYYEKEERGRGNFPDRFSARQFPNYSSELNVNALLLGDSALYLCASSPPGQQNEKLFFGSGTQLSVL.